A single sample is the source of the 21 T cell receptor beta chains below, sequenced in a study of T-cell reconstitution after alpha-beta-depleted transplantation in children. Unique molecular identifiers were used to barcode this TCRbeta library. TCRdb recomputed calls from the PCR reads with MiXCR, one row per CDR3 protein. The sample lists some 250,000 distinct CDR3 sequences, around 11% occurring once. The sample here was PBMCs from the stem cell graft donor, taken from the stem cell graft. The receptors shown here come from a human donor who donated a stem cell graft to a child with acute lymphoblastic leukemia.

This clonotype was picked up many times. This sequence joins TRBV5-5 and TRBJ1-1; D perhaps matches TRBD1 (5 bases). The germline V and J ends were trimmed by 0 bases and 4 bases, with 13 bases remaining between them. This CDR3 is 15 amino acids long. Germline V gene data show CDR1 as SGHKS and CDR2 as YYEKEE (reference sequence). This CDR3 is CASSLEAQVTTEAFF. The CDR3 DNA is TGTGCCAGCAGCTTGGAGGCACAGGTTACCACTGAAGCTTTCTTT.

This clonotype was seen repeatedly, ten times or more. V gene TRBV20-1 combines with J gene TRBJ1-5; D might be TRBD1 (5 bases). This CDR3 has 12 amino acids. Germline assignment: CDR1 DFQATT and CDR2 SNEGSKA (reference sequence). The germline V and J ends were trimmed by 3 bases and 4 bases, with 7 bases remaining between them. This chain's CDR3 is CSASYRNQPQHF. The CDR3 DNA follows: TGCAGTGCTAGTTACAGGAATCAGCCCCAGCATTTT.

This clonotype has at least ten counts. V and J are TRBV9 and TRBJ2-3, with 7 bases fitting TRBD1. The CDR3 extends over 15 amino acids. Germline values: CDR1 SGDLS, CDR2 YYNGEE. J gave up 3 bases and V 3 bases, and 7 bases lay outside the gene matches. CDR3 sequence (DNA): TGTGCCAGCAGCGCCGAGGGGACAGTAACAGATACGCAGTATTTT. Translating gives CASSAEGTVTDTQYF.

CDR3 sequence: CASSQDMGSFYNEQFF. CDR3 in DNA: TGTGCCAGCAGCCAAGATATGGGCTCCTTCTACAATGAGCAGTTCTTC. The V call is TRBV3-1, the J call TRBJ2-1; D is undetermined. The CDR3 is 16 residues long. Germline V CDR1 and CDR2: LGHDT, YNNKEL (reference sequence). V shed 0 bases and J shed 3 bases, with 12 bases lying between them.

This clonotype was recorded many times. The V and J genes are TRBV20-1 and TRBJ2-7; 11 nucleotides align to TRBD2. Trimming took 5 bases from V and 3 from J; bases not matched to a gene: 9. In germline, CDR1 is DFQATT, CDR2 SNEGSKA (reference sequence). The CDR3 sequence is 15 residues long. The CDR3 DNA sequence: TGCAGTGCTCCCAGGCCGGGACTAGCGGACTACGAGCAGTACTTC. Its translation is CSAPRPGLADYEQYF.

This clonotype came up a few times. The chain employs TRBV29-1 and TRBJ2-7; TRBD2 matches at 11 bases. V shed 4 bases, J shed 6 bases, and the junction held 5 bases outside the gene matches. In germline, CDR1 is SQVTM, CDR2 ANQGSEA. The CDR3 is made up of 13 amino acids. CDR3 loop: CSVGPGLAAEQYF. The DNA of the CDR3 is TGCAGCGTTGGACCGGGACTAGCGGCCGAGCAGTACTTC.

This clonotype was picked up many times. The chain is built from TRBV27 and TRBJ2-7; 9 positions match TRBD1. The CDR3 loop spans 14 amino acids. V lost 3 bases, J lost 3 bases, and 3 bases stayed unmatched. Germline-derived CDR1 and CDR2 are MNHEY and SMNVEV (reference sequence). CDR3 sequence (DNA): TGTGCCAGCAGTTTCCAGGGACAGGGCTACGAGCAGTACTTC. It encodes CASSFQGQGYEQYF.

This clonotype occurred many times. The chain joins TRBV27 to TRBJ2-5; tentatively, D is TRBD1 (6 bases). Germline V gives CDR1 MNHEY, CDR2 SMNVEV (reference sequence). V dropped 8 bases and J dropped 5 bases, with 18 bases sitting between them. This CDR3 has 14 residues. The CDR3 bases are TGTGCCAGCTCCTACAGGGAGTACGGTGAGACCCAGTACTTC. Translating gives CASSYREYGETQYF.

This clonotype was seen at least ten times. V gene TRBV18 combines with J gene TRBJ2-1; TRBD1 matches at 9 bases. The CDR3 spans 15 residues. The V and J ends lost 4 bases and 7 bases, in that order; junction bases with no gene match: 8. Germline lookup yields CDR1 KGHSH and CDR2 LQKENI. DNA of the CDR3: TGTGCCAGCTCACGACCCGGGACAGGGAGTAATGAGCAGTTCTTC. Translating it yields CASSRPGTGSNEQFF.

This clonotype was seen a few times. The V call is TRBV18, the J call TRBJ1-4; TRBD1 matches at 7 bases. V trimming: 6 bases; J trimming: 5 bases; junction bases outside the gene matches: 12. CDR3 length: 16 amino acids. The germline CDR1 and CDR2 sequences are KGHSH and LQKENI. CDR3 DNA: TGTGCCAGCTCGGGAACTTTGAACAGGGGAAATGAAAAACTGTTTTTT. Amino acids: CASSGTLNRGNEKLFF.

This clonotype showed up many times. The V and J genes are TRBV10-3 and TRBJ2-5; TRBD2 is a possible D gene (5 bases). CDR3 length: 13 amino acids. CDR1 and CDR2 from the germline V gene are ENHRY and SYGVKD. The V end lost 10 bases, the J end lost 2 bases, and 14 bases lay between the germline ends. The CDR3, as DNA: TGTGCCACTCTACAGCGGCAACAAGAGACCCAGTACTTC. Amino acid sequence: CATLQRQQETQYF.

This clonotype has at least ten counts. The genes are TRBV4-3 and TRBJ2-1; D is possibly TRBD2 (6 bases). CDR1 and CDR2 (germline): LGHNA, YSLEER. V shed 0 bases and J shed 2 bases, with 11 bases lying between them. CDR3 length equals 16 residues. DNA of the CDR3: TGCGCCAGCAGCCAAGATCGGGGGATAGCCTACAATGAGCAGTTCTTC. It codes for CASSQDRGIAYNEQFF.

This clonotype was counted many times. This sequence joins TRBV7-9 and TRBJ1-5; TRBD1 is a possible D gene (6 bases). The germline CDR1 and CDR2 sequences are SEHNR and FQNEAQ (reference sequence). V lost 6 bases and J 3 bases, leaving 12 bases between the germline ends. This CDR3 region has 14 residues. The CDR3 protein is CASSHRDTNQPQHF. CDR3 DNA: TGTGCCAGCAGTCACAGGGATACCAATCAGCCCCAGCATTTT.

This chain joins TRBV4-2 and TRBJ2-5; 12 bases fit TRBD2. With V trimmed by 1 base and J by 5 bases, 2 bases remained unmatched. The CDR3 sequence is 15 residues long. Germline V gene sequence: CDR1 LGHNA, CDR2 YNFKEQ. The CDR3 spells CASSQGLAGVETQYF. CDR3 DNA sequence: TGTGCCAGCAGCCAAGGACTAGCGGGAGTGGAGACCCAGTACTTC.

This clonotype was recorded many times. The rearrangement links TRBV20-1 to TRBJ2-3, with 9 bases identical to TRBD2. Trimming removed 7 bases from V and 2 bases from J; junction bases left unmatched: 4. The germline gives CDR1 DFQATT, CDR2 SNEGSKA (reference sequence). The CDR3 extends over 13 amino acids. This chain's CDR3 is CSVSGGNTDTQYF. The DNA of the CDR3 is TGCAGTGTTAGCGGGGGAAACACAGATACGCAGTATTTT.

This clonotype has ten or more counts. CDR3 DNA sequence: TGTGCCATCAGTGTGGGGACAAGAAACACTGAAGCTTTCTTT. It translates to CAISVGTRNTEAFF. The J gene is TRBJ1-1, the V gene TRBV10-3; a weak D match, TRBD1 (6 bases). Germline lookup yields CDR1 ENHRY and CDR2 SYGVKD. The CDR3 length is 14 residues. Trimming removed 4 bases from V and 2 bases from J, with 11 bases in between.

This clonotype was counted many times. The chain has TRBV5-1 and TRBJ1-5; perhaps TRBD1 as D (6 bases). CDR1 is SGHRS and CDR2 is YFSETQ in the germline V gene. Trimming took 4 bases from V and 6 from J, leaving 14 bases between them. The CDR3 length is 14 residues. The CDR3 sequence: CASSPAGGTQPQHF. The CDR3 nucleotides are TGCGCCAGCAGCCCGGCGGGGGGCACTCAGCCCCAGCATTTT.

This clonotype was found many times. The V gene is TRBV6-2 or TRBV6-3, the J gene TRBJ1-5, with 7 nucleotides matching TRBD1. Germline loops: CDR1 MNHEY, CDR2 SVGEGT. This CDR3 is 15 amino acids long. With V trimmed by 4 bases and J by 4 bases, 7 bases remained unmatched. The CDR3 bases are TGTGCCAGCAGTTTCTCACAGGGGTGGAATCAGCCCCAGCATTTT. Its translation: CASSFSQGWNQPQHF.

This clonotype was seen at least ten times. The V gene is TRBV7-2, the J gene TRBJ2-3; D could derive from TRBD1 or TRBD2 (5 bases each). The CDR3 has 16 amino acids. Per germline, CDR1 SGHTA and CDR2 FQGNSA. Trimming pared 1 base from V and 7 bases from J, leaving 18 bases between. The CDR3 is CASSLVTGTVGHTQYF. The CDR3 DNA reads TGTGCCAGCAGCTTAGTTACGGGGACGGTTGGACATACGCAGTATTTT.

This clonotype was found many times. This CDR3 reads CASRGGGSHTGELFF. CDR3 DNA sequence: TGTGCCAGCCGGGGGGGAGGGAGTCACACCGGGGAGCTGTTTTTT. The V and J genes are TRBV28 and TRBJ2-2; 8 bases are shared with TRBD2. Germline loops: CDR1 MDHEN, CDR2 SYDVKM. The CDR3 runs 15 residues. V gave up 8 bases and J gave up 3 bases; unmatched junction bases: 8.

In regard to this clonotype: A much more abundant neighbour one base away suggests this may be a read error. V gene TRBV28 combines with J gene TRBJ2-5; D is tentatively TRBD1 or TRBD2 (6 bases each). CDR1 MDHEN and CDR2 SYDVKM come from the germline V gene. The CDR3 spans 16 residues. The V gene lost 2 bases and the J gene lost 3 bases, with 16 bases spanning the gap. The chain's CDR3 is CASSLEPGEAKETQYF. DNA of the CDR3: TGTGCCAGCAGTTTAGAGCCAGGGGAGGCCAAAGAGACCCAGTACTTC.